This TCR beta chain originates from a study of T cell repertoires in cytomegalovirus infection. Study details: A matching HLA type, together with CMV infection, was signaled by public TCR beta signatures. Findings of the study overall: The cumulative frequency of public TCR beta families distinguished individuals who carried CMV together with the relevant HLA. The study found HLA-C-restricted CMV-specific TCR beta clonotypes dominating the ex vivo response.

A single record per CDR3 protein comes from TCRdb applying MiXCR to the reads. This sample has 150,000 to 190,000 distinct CDR3 sequences; about a quarter occur once, and the top ten carry 11%. About this clonotype: Antigen: not known.

J gave up 8 bases and V 0 bases, and 8 bases lay outside the gene matches. The CDR3 runs to 15 residues. Germline-derived CDR1 and CDR2 are SGHRS and YFSETQ. The sample was PBMCs. The V gene is TRBV5-1, the J gene TRBJ1-3, with 7 bases aligning to TRBD1. This clonotype was sampled from a human donor in good health (CMV status not recorded). Some clones in this sample may be carry-over from other donors' samples. CDR3 amino acids: CASSLDLTGMDTIYF. CDR3 DNA sequence: TGCGCCAGCAGCTTGGATTTGACAGGGATGGACACCATATATTTT.